The T cell receptor beta chain under discussion was sequenced for a study of radiotherapy plus CTLA-4 blockade in lung cancer. Study information: Around 19% of enrolled patients responded objectively, and 31% had disease control.

Trimming took 2 bases from V and 4 from J, leaving 12 bases between them. Germline CDR1 is GTSNPN and CDR2 is SVGIG (reference sequence). The CDR3 is 13 residues long. CTLA-4 blockade using ipilimumab, together with focal radiation, was received by patients with chemo-refractory metastatic non-small-cell lung cancer. Clones were read by immunoSEQ multiplex PCR, and TCRdb kept only the in-frame ones, dropping some. This table has about 45,000 clones, 73% appearing once. Study-wide points: Radiotherapy with ipilimumab was followed by blood expansion of tumor-derived clones.

There are a few counts of this clone. Its antigen remains unknown. This clonotype was sampled from a human donor with non-small cell lung cancer who had a complete response to radiotherapy plus ipilimumab. The chain combines TRBV30 with TRBJ2-7; TRBD1 might be the D (5 bases). Sequenced here: peripheral blood, sampled from a patient treated with radiotherapy plus ipilimumab. CDR3 residues: CAWSTLDRYEQYF. The CDR3 nucleotides read TGTGCCTGGAGTACCCTAGACAGATACGAGCAGTACTTC.